This TCR beta chain stems from a study of siplizumab effects on memory and regulatory T cells. Per-sample assaying covered roughly 100,000 TCR templates. Clones were sequenced by immunoSEQ multiplex PCR, and TCRdb holds only the in-frame ones, with some missing. Among around 100,000 clones listed, about 94% were seen once. In the case of this clone: No antigen is known for it.

Study findings and constraints: For siplizumab cultures, the suppressive function of their proliferating Tregs was not confirmed. The average Treg-derived proportion among mappable alloreactive CD4+ clones was 65% to 80% with siplizumab versus 26.9% in controls.

Source material: CD4+ T cells sorted from blood. This TCR derives from a human donor in good health.

The CDR3 bases are TGTGCCAGCCGGATAGCCTCCTACGAGCAGTACTTC. This translates into CASRIASYEQYF. The chain joins TRBV28 to TRBJ2-7; no clear D gene. From germline, CDR1 is MDHEN and CDR2 SYDVKM. V was shortened by 8 bases and J by 0 bases, with 8 bases between the two germline ends. This CDR3 has 12 residues. Looking up the rest from reference TRBV28 and TRBJ2-7 gives the full variable domain: DVKVTQSSRYLVKRTGEKVFLECVQDMDHENMFWYRQDPGLGLRLIYFSYDVKMKEKGDIPEGYSVSREKKERFSLILESASTNQTSMYLCASRIASYEQYFGPGTRLTVT.